This T cell receptor beta chain appears in the sequencing data of a study of T cell responses to AZD1222 COVID-19 vaccine. Looked up from germline, CDR1 is MNHEY and CDR2 is SVGAGI. This CDR3 contains 16 residues. J was trimmed by 6 bases and V by 4 bases; bases with no gene match: 10. Libraries were prepared by immunoSEQ multiplex PCR; TCRdb keeps only in-frame clonotypes and omits some of them. The table lists 95,000 to 100,000 clones, around nine tenths of them singletons, with 1% to 1.5% in the top ten. The starting material was peripheral blood, obtained on day 0 of AZD1222 vaccination. The sequence was obtained from an adult in good health. The chain has TRBV6-5 and TRBJ2-3, with 10 bases lining up with TRBD2. The CDR3 spells CASSWGQAGGEDTQYF. The CDR3 coding sequence is TGTGCCAGCAGTTGGGGACAAGCGGGGGGGGAGGATACGCAGTATTTT.